This T cell receptor beta chain was identified in a study of T-cell reconstitution after alpha-beta-depleted transplantation in children. Study-level findings and limits: Expanded graft clones numbering several hundred reportedly gave rise to alpha-beta T cells about two months after transplant. Recipient T cells and thymic progenitors that survived were the source of the high TCRbeta diversity seen at day 60 in some patients.

Trimming cost V 3 bases and J 6 bases; bases outside gene matches: 7. Germline V lookup: CDR1 LNHDA, CDR2 SQIVND (reference sequence). The CDR3 extends over 15 amino acids. It was with unique molecular identifiers that the TCRbeta library was prepared. A single record per CDR3 protein comes from TCRdb applying MiXCR to the PCR reads. The sample includes around 600,000 distinct CDR3 sequences, roughly 24% of them seen just once. Only a few counts were recorded for this clonotype. The target antigen is unknown. The origin of this receptor is a boy younger than two who had a stem cell transplant for acute myeloid leukemia, so the T cells may come from the graft donor. Sample: PBMCs, mostly from graft donor cells, taken 360 days after TCRalphabeta/CD19-depleted stem cell transplant. V is TRBV19 and J is TRBJ2-2; 7 bases map to TRBD1. CDR3 residues: CASSISTGFAGELFF. In DNA form, the CDR3 reads TGTGCCAGTAGTATCTCGACAGGGTTCGCCGGGGAGCTGTTTTTT.